This TCR beta chain came from a study of technical replicates of blood from several donors. Assay used: immunoSEQ multiplex PCR; TCRdb lists only in-frame clones, some missing. The table includes fewer than 45,000 clones, around 97% detected once. CDR1 and CDR2 (germline): MGHDK, SYGVNS. The V gene lost 6 bases and the J gene lost 4 bases, with 7 bases spanning the gap. The CDR3 contains 12 residues. This clone was detected only once. The receptor comes from a human donor in good health. Sequenced material: T cells isolated from PBMCs. The V and J genes are TRBV25-1 and TRBJ1-3; D unclear. CDR3 region: CASSPTGNTIYF. The DNA of the CDR3 is TGTGCCAGCAGCCCAACAGGAAACACCATATATTTT.